This record concerns one T cell receptor (beta chain) sequence. This specimen comes from a study of T-cell memory formation after mild COVID-19. About the study: TCR clusters largely stayed donor specific.

TCRdb reprocessed the 5' RACE reads via MiXCR and lists one record per CDR3 protein. The data show roughly 410,000 distinct CDR3 sequences, 24% seen once. Germline V lookup: CDR1 MGHRA, CDR2 YSYEKL. Losses at the gene ends were 0 bases for V and 6 bases for J; bases not matched to a gene: 5. The CDR3 contains 15 residues. The source material was PBMCs or a T cell subset sorted from them (not recorded which). This chain uses TRBV4-1 with TRBJ1-2; 9 bases are a match to TRBD1. The receptor comes from an adult woman who had mild COVID-19 (a few samples of this study predate the infection). Cell type and time point are not known. CDR3 nucleotide sequence: TGCGCCAGCAGCCAAGATTCTGGGACAGGGAATGGCTACACCTTC. This gives the protein CASSQDSGTGNGYTF.